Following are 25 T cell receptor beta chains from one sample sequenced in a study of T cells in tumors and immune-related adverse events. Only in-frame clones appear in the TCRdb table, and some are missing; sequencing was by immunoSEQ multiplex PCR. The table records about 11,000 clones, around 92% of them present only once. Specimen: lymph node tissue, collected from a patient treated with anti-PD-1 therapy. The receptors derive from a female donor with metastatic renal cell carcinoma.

CDR3 region: CASSLAGSSYNEQFF. The CDR3 region has the DNA TGTGCCAGCAGCTTGGCGGGGAGCTCCTACAATGAGCAGTTCTTC. The rearrangement uses TRBV5-8 and TRBJ2-1, with TRBD2 as a possible D gene (5 bases). The CDR3 totals 15 residues. Germline loops: CDR1 SGHTS, CDR2 YDEGEE. V lost 0 bases to trimming and J lost 0 bases, with 7 bases between them.

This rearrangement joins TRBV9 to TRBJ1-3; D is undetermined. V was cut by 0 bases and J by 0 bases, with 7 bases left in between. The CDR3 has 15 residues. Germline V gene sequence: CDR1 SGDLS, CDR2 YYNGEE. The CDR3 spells CASSVEGSSGNTIYF. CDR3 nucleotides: TGTGCCAGCAGCGTAGAGGGAAGCTCTGGAAACACCATATATTTT.

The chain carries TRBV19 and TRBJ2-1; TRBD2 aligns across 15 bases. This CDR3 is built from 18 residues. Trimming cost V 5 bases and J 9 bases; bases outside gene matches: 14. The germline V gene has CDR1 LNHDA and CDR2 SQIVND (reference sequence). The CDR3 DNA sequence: TGTGCCAGTAGTTTCCGGACTAGCGGGAGGGGGTCCAGCGGTGAGCAGTTCTTC. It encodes CASSFRTSGRGSSGEQFF. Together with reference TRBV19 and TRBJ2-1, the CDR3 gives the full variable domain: DGGITQSPKYLFRKEGQNVTLSCEQNLNHDAMYWYRQDPGQGLRLIYYSQIVNDFQKGDIAEGYSVSREKKESFPLTVTSAQKNPTAFYLCASSFRTSGRGSSGEQFFGPGTRLTVL.

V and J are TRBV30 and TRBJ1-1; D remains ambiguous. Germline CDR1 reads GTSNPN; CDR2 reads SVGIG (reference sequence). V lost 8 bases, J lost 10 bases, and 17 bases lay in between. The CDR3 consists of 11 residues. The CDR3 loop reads CAAMDPWVAFF. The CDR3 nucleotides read TGTGCCGCCATGGACCCCTGGGTAGCTTTCTTT.

CDR3 sequence reads: CASSEFSGLQGWDNEQFF. The CDR3 DNA is TGTGCCAGCAGTGAATTCAGTGGGTTACAGGGTTGGGACAATGAGCAGTTCTTC. The V call is TRBV6-1, the J call TRBJ2-1; maybe TRBD1 (6 bases). Germline V CDR1 and CDR2: MNHNS, SASEGT. The CDR3 length is 18 residues. The V end lost 2 bases, the J end lost 5 bases, and 22 bases lay between the germline ends.

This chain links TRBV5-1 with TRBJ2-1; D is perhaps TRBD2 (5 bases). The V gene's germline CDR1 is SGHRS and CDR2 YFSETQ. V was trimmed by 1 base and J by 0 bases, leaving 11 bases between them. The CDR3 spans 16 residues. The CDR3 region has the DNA TGCGCCAGCAGCTTGTACGCCGGGGACTCCTACAATGAGCAGTTCTTC. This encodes CASSLYAGDSYNEQFF. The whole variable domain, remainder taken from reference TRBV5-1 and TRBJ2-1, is KAGVTQTPRYLIKTRGQQVTLSCSPISGHRSVSWYQQTPGQGLQFLFEYFSETQRNKGNFPGRFSGRQFSNSRSEMNVSTLELGDSALYLCASSLYAGDSYNEQFFGPGTRLTVL.

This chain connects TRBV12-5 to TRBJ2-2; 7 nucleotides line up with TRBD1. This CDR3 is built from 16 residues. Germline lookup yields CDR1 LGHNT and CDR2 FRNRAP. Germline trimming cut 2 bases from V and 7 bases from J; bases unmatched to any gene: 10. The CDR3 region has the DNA TGTGCTAGTGGTTTGCCTAGACAGGGTAACGGCGGGGAGCTGTTTTTT. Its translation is CASGLPRQGNGGELFF.

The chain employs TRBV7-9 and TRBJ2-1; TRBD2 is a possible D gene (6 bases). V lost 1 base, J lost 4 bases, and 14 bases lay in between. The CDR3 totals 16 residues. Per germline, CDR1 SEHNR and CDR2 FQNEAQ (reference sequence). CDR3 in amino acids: CASSLDRQAGYNEQFF. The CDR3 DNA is TGTGCCAGCAGCTTAGATCGACAAGCGGGTTACAATGAGCAGTTCTTC.

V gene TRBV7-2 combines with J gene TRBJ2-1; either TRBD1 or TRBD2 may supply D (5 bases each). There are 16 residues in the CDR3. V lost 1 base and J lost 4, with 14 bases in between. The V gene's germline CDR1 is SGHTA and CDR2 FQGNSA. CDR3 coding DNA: TGTGCCAGCAGCTTAGTCTCACCGGGGCCATACAATGAGCAGTTCTTC. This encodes CASSLVSPGPYNEQFF.

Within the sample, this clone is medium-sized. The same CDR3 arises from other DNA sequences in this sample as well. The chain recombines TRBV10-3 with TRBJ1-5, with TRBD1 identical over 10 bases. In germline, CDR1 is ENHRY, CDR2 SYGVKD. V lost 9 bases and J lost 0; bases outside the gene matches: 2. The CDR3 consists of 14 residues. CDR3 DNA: TGTGCCATTGGGACAGGGGATAGCAATCAGCCCCAGCATTTT. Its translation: CAIGTGDSNQPQHF.

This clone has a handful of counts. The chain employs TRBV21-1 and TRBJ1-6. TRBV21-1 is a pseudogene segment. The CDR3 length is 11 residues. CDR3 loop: CASSRSEPLHF. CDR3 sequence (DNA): TGTGCCAGCAGCAGAAGCGAGCCCCTCCACTTT.

The CDR3 region is CASRNSVRGGNQPQHF. The DNA for the CDR3 is TGTGCCAGCAGAAATTCGGTCAGGGGTGGGAATCAGCCCCAGCATTTT. The chain recombines TRBV6-6 with TRBJ1-5; D perhaps matches TRBD1 (6 bases). V was shortened by 6 bases and J by 4 bases, with 19 bases between the two germline ends. The CDR3 loop spans 16 amino acids. Germline V gene data show CDR1 as MNHNY and CDR2 as SVGAGI (reference sequence).

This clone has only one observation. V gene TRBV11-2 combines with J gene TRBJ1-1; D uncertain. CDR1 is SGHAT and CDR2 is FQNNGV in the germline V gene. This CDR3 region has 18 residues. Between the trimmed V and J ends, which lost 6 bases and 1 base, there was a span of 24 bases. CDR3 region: CASRFGPGGHYQNTEAFF. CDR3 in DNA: TGTGCCAGCAGATTCGGCCCAGGTGGGCATTATCAGAACACTGAAGCTTTCTTT.

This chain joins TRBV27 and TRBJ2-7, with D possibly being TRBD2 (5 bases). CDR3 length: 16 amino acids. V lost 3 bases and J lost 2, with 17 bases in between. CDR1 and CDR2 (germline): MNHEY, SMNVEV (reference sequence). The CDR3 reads CASSFLAGRPTYEQYF. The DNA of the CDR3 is TGTGCCAGCAGTTTCCTGGCGGGCCGCCCCACCTACGAGCAGTACTTC.

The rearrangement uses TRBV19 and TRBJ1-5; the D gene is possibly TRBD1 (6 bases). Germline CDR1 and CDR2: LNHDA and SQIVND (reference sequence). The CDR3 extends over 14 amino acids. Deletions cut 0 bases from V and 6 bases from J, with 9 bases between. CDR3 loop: CASSIDRGIQPQHF. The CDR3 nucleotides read TGTGCCAGTAGTATAGACAGGGGAATTCAGCCCCAGCATTTT.

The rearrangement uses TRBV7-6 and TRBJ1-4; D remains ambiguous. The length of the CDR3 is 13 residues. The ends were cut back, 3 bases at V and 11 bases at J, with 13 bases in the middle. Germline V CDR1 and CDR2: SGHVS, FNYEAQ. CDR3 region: CASSFRPSVKLFF. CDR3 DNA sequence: TGTGCCAGCAGCTTTCGGCCTTCCGTGAAACTGTTTTTT.

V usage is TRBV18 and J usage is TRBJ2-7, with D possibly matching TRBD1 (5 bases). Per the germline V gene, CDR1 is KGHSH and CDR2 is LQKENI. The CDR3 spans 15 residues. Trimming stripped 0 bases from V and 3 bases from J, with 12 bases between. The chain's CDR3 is CASSPPAGFSYEQYF. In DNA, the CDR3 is TGTGCCAGCTCACCACCGGCAGGGTTCAGCTACGAGCAGTACTTC.

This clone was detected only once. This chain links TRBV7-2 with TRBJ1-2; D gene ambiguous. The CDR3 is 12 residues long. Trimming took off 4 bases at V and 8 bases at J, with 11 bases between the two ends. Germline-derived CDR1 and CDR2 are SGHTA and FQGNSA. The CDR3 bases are TGTGCCAGCAGCTCCCTCGGAGACGGCTACACCTTC. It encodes CASSSLGDGYTF. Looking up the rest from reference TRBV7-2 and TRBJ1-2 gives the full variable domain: GAGVSQSPSNKVTEKGKDVELRCDPISGHTALYWYRQSLGQGLEFLIYFQGNSAPDKSGLPSDRFSAERTGGSVSTLTIQRTQQEDSAVYLCASSSLGDGYTFGSGTRLTVV.

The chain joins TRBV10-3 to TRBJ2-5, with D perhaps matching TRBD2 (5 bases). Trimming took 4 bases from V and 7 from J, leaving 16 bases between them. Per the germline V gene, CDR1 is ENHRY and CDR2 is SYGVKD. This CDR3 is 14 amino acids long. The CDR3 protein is CAISGGEQSGTQYF. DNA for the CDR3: TGTGCCATCAGTGGAGGAGAGCAAAGCGGGACCCAGTACTTC.

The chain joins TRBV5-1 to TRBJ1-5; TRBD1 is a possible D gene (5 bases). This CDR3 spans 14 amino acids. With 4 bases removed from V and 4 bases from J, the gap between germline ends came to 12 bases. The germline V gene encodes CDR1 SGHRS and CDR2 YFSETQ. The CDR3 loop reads CASSPGLLNQPQHF. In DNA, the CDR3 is TGCGCCAGCAGCCCGGGACTGCTAAATCAGCCCCAGCATTTT.

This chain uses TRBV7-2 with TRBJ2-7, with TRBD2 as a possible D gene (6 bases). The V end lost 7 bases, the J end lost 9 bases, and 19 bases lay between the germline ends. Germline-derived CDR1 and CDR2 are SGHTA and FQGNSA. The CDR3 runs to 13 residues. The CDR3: CASNEGLLVGQYF. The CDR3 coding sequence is TGTGCCAGCAACGAGGGACTGTTAGTGGGGCAGTACTTC.

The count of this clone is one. CDR3 loop: CSVDFAGATSTDTQYF. Written as DNA, the CDR3 is TGCAGCGTTGATTTCGCGGGGGCAACTAGCACAGATACGCAGTATTTT. This chain connects TRBV29-1 to TRBJ2-3, with D tentatively TRBD2 (7 bases). The CDR3 is 16 amino acids. V was pared by 3 bases and J by 0 bases, with 16 bases between. The V gene's germline CDR1 is SQVTM and CDR2 ANQGSEA.

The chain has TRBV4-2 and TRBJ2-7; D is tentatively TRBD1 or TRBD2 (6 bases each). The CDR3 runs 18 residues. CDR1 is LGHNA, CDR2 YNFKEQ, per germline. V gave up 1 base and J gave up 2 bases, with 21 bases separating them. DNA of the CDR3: TGTGCCAGCAGCCAAGGGGTAACGGTTGGGGGGCCCCCCTACGAGCAGTACTTC. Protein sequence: CASSQGVTVGGPPYEQYF.

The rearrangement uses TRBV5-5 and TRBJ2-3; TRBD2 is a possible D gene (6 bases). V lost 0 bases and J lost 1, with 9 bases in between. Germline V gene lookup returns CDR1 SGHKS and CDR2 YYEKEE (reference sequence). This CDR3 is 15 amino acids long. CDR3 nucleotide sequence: TGTGCCAGCAGCTTGGGGTGGGGGGGCACAGATACGCAGTATTTT. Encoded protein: CASSLGWGGTDTQYF.

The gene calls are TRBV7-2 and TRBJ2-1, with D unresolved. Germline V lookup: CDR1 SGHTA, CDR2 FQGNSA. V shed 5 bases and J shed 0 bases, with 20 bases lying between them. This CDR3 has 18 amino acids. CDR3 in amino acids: CASSPSARWASSYNEQFF. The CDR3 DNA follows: TGTGCCAGCAGCCCCAGTGCGCGATGGGCGAGCTCCTACAATGAGCAGTTCTTC.